What follows are 19 T cell receptor beta chains derived from one specimen sequenced in a study of shared clonotypes between healthy human individuals. This table comes from immunoSEQ multiplex PCR, and its TCRdb copy is limited to in-frame clones, with some not included. The sample yields roughly 2.2 million clones, 80% to 95% seen once. The sample comprised naive CD4+ T cells from PBMCs. Indicated subset: CD45RA+ positively selected. The origin of the receptors is a man between 18 and 29 years old in good health. Some clones in this sample may be carry-over from other donors' samples.

This clone was observed once. The V call is TRBV25-1, the J call TRBJ1-2, with D hard to call. The ends were cut back, 3 bases at V and 2 bases at J, with 7 bases in the middle. Germline V CDR1 and CDR2: MGHDK, SYGVNS. This CDR3 has 13 amino acids. The CDR3 region has the DNA TGTGCCAGCAGTGAGATAGCAAACTATGGCTACACCTTC. Its translation: CASSEIANYGYTF.

This rearrangement joins TRBV5-1 to TRBJ1-2; 7 nucleotides align to TRBD1. The CDR3 length is 14 residues. Per the germline V gene, CDR1 is SGHRS and CDR2 is YFSETQ. J lost 7 bases, V lost 0 bases, and 6 bases had no gene match. The CDR3 loop is CASSLEQGSRGYTF. The CDR3 DNA follows: TGCGCCAGCAGCTTGGAACAGGGGTCCCGTGGCTACACCTTC.

This sequence joins TRBV5-1 and TRBJ2-7; 8 bases fit TRBD1. Germline trimming cut 4 bases from V and 4 bases from J; bases unmatched to any gene: 19. The CDR3 loop spans 18 amino acids. Germline V gene lookup returns CDR1 SGHRS and CDR2 YFSETQ. The CDR3 here is CASSPVVGQGAKMYEQYF. The CDR3 DNA reads as TGCGCCAGCAGCCCGGTGGTGGGGCAGGGGGCGAAAATGTACGAGCAGTACTTC.

The chain employs TRBV11-3 and TRBJ2-2, with D tentatively TRBD1 or TRBD2 (5 bases each). This CDR3 has 16 residues. Germline lookup yields CDR1 SGHNT and CDR2 YENEEA. V was pared by 5 bases and J by 0 bases, with 13 bases between. Here the CDR3 reads CASSTRGGSNTGELFF. CDR3 coding DNA: TGTGCCAGCAGCACAAGGGGCGGGTCGAACACCGGGGAGCTGTTTTTT.

This chain uses TRBV4-1 with TRBJ2-6; 9 positions match TRBD1. Germline assignment: CDR1 MGHRA and CDR2 YSYEKL. The CDR3 sequence is 18 residues long. Trimming cost V 2 bases and J 0 bases; bases outside gene matches: 5. The CDR3 region is CASSQQQGALSGANVLTF. CDR3 bases: TGCGCCAGCAGCCAACAACAGGGGGCGCTCTCTGGGGCCAACGTCCTGACTTTC.

The CDR3 protein is CASSLGGELPSYEQYF. The CDR3 coding sequence is TGTGCCAGCAGCTTAGGGGGGGAGTTACCCTCCTACGAGCAGTACTTC. The chain combines TRBV11-2 with TRBJ2-7, with a weak D call TRBD2 (6 bases). Germline values: CDR1 SGHAT, CDR2 FQNNGV. This CDR3 has 16 amino acids. The V end lost 1 base, the J end lost 0 bases, and 13 bases lay between the germline ends. Full variable domain (rest looked up from reference TRBV11-2 and TRBJ2-7): EAGVAQSPRYKIIEKRQSVAFWCNPISGHATLYWYQQILGQGPKLLIQFQNNGVVDDSQLPKDRFSAERLKGVDSTLKIQPAKLEDSAVYLCASSLGGELPSYEQYFGPGTRLTVT.

The chain has TRBV28 and TRBJ1-4, with D maybe TRBD1 (6 bases). The V end was cut by 6 bases, the J end by 8 bases, with 22 bases between. The CDR3 extends over 16 amino acids. CDR1 and CDR2 from the germline V gene are MDHEN and SYDVKM. DNA of the CDR3: TGTGCCAGCAGCCGAGCAGATAAGGGGGTGAGGGAAAAACTGTTTTTT. Residues: CASSRADKGVREKLFF.

This chain links TRBV11-3 with TRBJ2-3; D remains ambiguous. Per germline, CDR1 SGHNT and CDR2 YENEEA. This CDR3 spans 13 amino acids. V gave up 7 bases and J gave up 2 bases, with 10 bases separating them. CDR3 nucleotide sequence: TGTGCCAGCAAGGGCAGCCTCACAGATACGCAGTATTTT. Its translation is CASKGSLTDTQYF.

On this clone: This specimen includes other DNA sequences encoding the same CDR3. The chain joins TRBV5-1 to TRBJ2-5; tentative D call: TRBD2 (6 bases). Trimming removed 2 bases from V and 2 bases from J, with 7 bases in between. Germline V gene sequence: CDR1 SGHRS, CDR2 YFSETQ. CDR3 length: 13 residues. The CDR3 region is CASSFGRQETQYF. The CDR3 DNA reads as TGCGCCAGCAGCTTTGGGAGGCAAGAGACCCAGTACTTC. Looking up the rest from reference TRBV5-1 and TRBJ2-5 gives the full variable domain: KAGVTQTPRYLIKTRGQQVTLSCSPISGHRSVSWYQQTPGQGLQFLFEYFSETQRNKGNFPGRFSGRQFSNSRSEMNVSTLELGDSALYLCASSFGRQETQYFGPGTRLLVL.

The chain carries TRBV29-1 and TRBJ2-2, with no clear D. Deletions cut 4 bases from V and 3 bases from J, with 9 bases between. This CDR3 has 13 amino acids. The germline CDR1 and CDR2 sequences are SQVTM and ANQGSEA. The CDR3 DNA reads TGCAGCGTTGCCCCCCAGTACACCGGGGAGCTGTTTTTT. Translating it yields CSVAPQYTGELFF.

The V and J genes are TRBV10-2 and TRBJ1-6, with D unclear. Germline loops: CDR1 WSHSY, CDR2 SAAADI. The CDR3 contains 13 residues. The V and J ends lost 6 bases and 8 bases respectively, with 11 bases between them. As DNA, the CDR3 is TGCGCCAGCAGGAGAGGGATCGATTCACCCCTCCACTTT. Translating it yields CASRRGIDSPLHF.

The chain joins TRBV7-8 to TRBJ1-5; D is unresolved. This CDR3 has 12 residues. Trimming left V 1 base short and J 9 bases short, with 7 bases between. Germline-derived CDR1 and CDR2 are SGHVS and FQNEAQ. CDR3 nucleotides: TGTGCCAGCAGCTTAGATACCGGGCCCCAGCATTTT. This sequence encodes CASSLDTGPQHF. Supplemented by reference TRBV7-8 and TRBJ1-5, the full variable domain reads GAGVSQSPRYKVAKRGQDVALRCDPISGHVSLFWYQQALGQGPEFLTYFQNEAQLDKSGLPSDRFFAERPEGSVSTLKIQRTQQEDSAVYLCASSLDTGPQHFGDGTRLSIL.

The chain couples TRBV11-3 to TRBJ2-2, with unresolved D. The CDR3 is made up of 16 amino acids. Trimming cost V 3 bases and J 0 bases, with 11 bases left between them. CDR1 and CDR2 (germline): SGHNT, YENEEA. As DNA, the CDR3 is TGTGCCAGCAGCTTGGGAAGGTTCGCGAACACCGGGGAGCTGTTTTTT. It specifies CASSLGRFANTGELFF.

The CDR3 region is CASSEQGLQAFF. CDR3 DNA: TGTGCCAGCAGTGAACAGGGGCTCCAGGCTTTCTTT. This chain uses TRBV28 with TRBJ1-1; the match to TRBD1 covers 7 bases. The CDR3 extends over 12 amino acids. The V segment lost 5 bases and the J segment 11 bases; nucleotides outside the gene matches: 8. The germline V gene encodes CDR1 MDHEN and CDR2 SYDVKM. Combining the CDR3 with reference TRBV28 and TRBJ1-1 gives the whole variable domain DVKVTQSSRYLVKRTGEKVFLECVQDMDHENMFWYRQDPGLGLRLIYFSYDVKMKEKGDIPEGYSVSREKKERFSLILESASTNQTSMYLCASSEQGLQAFFGQGTRLTVV.

The V gene is TRBV5-1, the J gene TRBJ2-5; D is possibly TRBD1 or TRBD2 (5 bases each). This CDR3 region has 12 residues. With 4 bases removed from V and 5 bases from J, the gap between germline ends came to 9 bases. Per the germline V gene, CDR1 is SGHRS and CDR2 is YFSETQ. The CDR3 spells CASSPWGETQYF. The CDR3, as DNA: TGCGCCAGCAGCCCCTGGGGGGAGACCCAGTACTTC. The entire variable domain, with the rest obtained from reference TRBV5-1 and TRBJ2-5, is as follows: KAGVTQTPRYLIKTRGQQVTLSCSPISGHRSVSWYQQTPGQGLQFLFEYFSETQRNKGNFPGRFSGRQFSNSRSEMNVSTLELGDSALYLCASSPWGETQYFGPGTRLLVL.

J is TRBJ1-4 and V is TRBV30, with TRBD1 matching 10 bases. J was trimmed by 8 bases and V by 2 bases; bases with no gene match: 8. This CDR3 contains 15 residues. Germline V gene sequence: CDR1 GTSNPN, CDR2 SVGIG (reference sequence). CDR3 DNA sequence: TGTGCCTGGAGTAGACAGGGGGCAAGGCGAGAAAAACTGTTTTTT. Translation gives CAWSRQGARREKLFF.

The rearrangement uses TRBV7-2 and TRBJ2-3; the D is unclear. Germline loops: CDR1 SGHTA, CDR2 FQGNSA. CDR3 length equals 12 residues. V shed 7 bases and J shed 1 base, with 6 bases lying between them. DNA of the CDR3: TGTGCCAGCACCTATGGCACAGATACGCAGTATTTT. Translation: CASTYGTDTQYF.

This clone was picked up one time. The V and J genes are TRBV18 and TRBJ2-2; D assignment may be TRBD1 or TRBD2 (5 bases each). The germline V and J ends were trimmed by 2 bases and 6 bases, with 16 bases remaining between them. The CDR3 is 16 residues long. Looked up from germline, CDR1 is KGHSH and CDR2 is LQKENI. The chain's CDR3 is CASSPARRGDAGELFF. As DNA, the CDR3 is TGTGCCAGCTCACCAGCCCGTAGGGGAGACGCCGGGGAGCTGTTTTTT.

This clone was recorded only once. J is TRBJ1-4 and V is TRBV5-1; TRBD1 might be the D (6 bases). V was pared by 4 bases and J by 0 bases, with 25 bases between. The germline V gene encodes CDR1 SGHRS and CDR2 YFSETQ. The CDR3 consists of 20 residues. The CDR3 DNA follows: TGCGCCAGCAGCGTAGAGAAGCCGGGACATTCAGATGCAACTAATGAAAAACTGTTTTTT. Residues: CASSVEKPGHSDATNEKLFF.